This T cell receptor (beta chain) was captured by sequencing in a study of blood T cell repertoires in COVID-19. The CDR3 runs to 14 residues. The junction had 4 bases not matched to a gene; V was cut back by 0 bases and J by 6 bases. Per germline, CDR1 SGHDT and CDR2 YYEEEE. This clone was counted a few times. Original analysis: Nucleated cell counts were estimated from reference gene primer amplification. Assay: immunoSEQ multiplex PCR; the TCRdb copy retains only in-frame clones and omits some. That table furnishes V, J and clone size, whereas the DNA furnished D and trimming. The table has about 260,000 clones, 75% to 90% seen once.

The chain employs TRBV5-6 and TRBJ2-7; TRBD1 matches 9 bases. This TCR was recovered from a man aged 25-45 years with active or convalescent COVID-19. The sample taken for sequencing was peripheral blood. The CDR3 is CASSLDRGQGEQYF. The CDR3, as DNA: TGTGCCAGCAGCTTGGACAGGGGGCAGGGCGAGCAGTACTTC.